The present T cell receptor (beta chain) was sequenced within a study of blood T cell repertoires in COVID-19. Germline CDR1 MDHEN, CDR2 SYDVKM. The V and J ends lost 7 bases and 6 bases respectively, with 15 bases between them. This CDR3 has 14 amino acids. Data came from immunoSEQ multiplex PCR; TCRdb stores just in-frame clones and leaves some out. This sample has roughly 380,000 clones; about nine tenths occur once, and the top ten carry roughly 1.5%. The sequencing input was peripheral blood. The source is a woman aged 40 to 50 with COVID-19, enrolled during active disease. This chain connects TRBV28 to TRBJ2-2; D uncertain. In DNA form, the CDR3 reads TGTGCCAGCAAATCGGTAGTTTCCTCCGGGGAGCTGTTTTTT. Translation gives CASKSVVSSGELFF.